This record covers a single T cell receptor beta chain. It has no known antigen specificity. There are no base qualities to consult, and no much larger clone falls within one base. This sample was included in a study of blood T cells in healthy people across ages (dated by TCRdb to 2014 to 2015). Regarding the complete study: In model experiments, template switching captured about one uniquely barcoded TCR beta cDNA molecule for every two T cells. To avoid experimental bias, donors of different ages were distributed randomly across sequencing lanes. Using deep sequencing normalized with unique cDNA molecular identifiers, the study measured how TCR beta repertoire diversity changes with age. The donors were split into four age groups: young (average 16 years), middle-aged (about 40), aged (roughly 65) and long-lived (roughly 77). The study analyzed two additional independent replicas of 1 million unique cDNA reads from the same blood draw for two donors, one aged 18 to 30 and one aged 80 or older. Beyond this particular receptor, the publication reports: Estimates of total diversity based on one million sequenced T cells were considered lower bounds and underestimates. Observed TCR beta diversity per million T cells fell roughly linearly with age, and a significant reduction was already apparent by age roughly 40. The CMV infection status of donors was not known, potentially confounding age-related changes in expanded clonotypes. Compared with the aged group, the long-lived group had more naive CD4+ T cells, fewer expanded clones and increased TCR diversity, suggesting age selection. A strong correlation was found between observed TCR beta diversity and the percentage of naive T cells measured by flow cytometry. Bulk unsorted PBMC profiling prevented conclusive comparison of naive and antigen-experienced compartments.

Libraries were built with 5' RACE. Sequenced using an Illumina HiSeq 2500. The second PCR ran for roughly 7 to 12 cycles and used a J-beta primer mix along with a sample-barcoded 5' primer. A template-switch 5' adaptor carrying 12 random nucleotides introduced a unique molecular identifier onto each TCR beta cDNA molecule. At least 2.5 million CDR3-containing paired-end reads were obtained from each sample. The Mint cDNA synthesis kit, primed by a TRBC-specific oligonucleotide, was used to synthesize first-strand cDNA from all RNA. After uracil-DNA glycosylase treatment, a first 18-cycle PCR used universal primers M1SS and BC2_uni_R on all cDNA. The study's own analysis went as follows. For normalization, 1 million high-quality reads, each with a distinct molecular identifier, were randomly selected from each sample. Reads with shared molecular identifiers were discarded instead of being binned into consensus sequences. MiTCR, with a Q25 quality threshold and the strictest error-elimination algorithm, was used for CDR3 identification, clonotype clustering and error correction. A nonparametric unseen species model with Euler transformation was used to estimate lower-bound total TCR beta diversity. In-frame beta chains were kept once TCRdb had trimmed the public reads at Q25 with fastp and called clones with MiXCR. Each entry is one CDR3 protein sequence, shown with its most common DNA and genes. These V and J calls are TCRdb output, not the study's own analysis. The sample yields about 770,000 distinct CDR3 sequences; under 55% were counted once. Together, the top ten hold approximately 20% of the sample.

Donors were 30 to 45 systemically healthy Caucasian individuals from Russia aged roughly 6 to 100 years. Each donor gave ten milliliters of peripheral blood, collected into EDTA-treated Vacutainer tubes. Ficoll-Paque density-gradient centrifugation was used to isolate PBMCs, with at least 6.5 million obtained per sample. Total RNA, at least 6 micrograms per sample, was extracted from PBMCs with Trizol reagent. The percentages of naive CD45RAhigh/CD27high T cells were determined by flow cytometry on a PBMC aliquot from every donor. The junction carries 5 bases between V and J, which are trimmed by 2 bases and 0 bases respectively. The CDR3 numbers 15 residues from cysteine through phenylalanine. Only the CDR3 DNA is retained, 45 bases long and in frame from the first base. Reading the germline V gene (reference sequence) gives CDR1 PRHDT and CDR2 FYEKMQ.

The sequence was collected from a man in his 60s in good health. In this chain, TRBV13 is recombined with TRBJ2-6; too little of a D gene remains to name it. Sequencing was performed on blood. The nucleotide sequence is given as TGTGCCAGCAGCTTATTCAGCTCTGGGGCCAACGTCCTGACTTTC. Protein translation: CASSLFSSGANVLTF.